Presented here are 32 T cell receptor beta chains from one specimen sequenced in a study of T cell repertoires in cytomegalovirus infection. MiXCR, applied by TCRdb to the reads, yields one record per CDR3 protein. Among fewer than 300,000 distinct CDR3 sequences listed, 20% to 30% were seen once. Sample: PBMCs. These receptor sequences come from a human donor in good health (CMV status not recorded). Some clones in this sample may be carry-over from other donors' samples.

This chain uses TRBV6-8 with TRBJ2-3; 9 nucleotides agree with TRBD1. The CDR3 is made up of 15 amino acids. Germline assignment: CDR1 MNHGY and CDR2 SAAAGT. Trimming took 6 bases from V and 2 from J; bases not matched to a gene: 6. The CDR3 protein is CASRTTGGVTDTQYF. The CDR3 DNA reads as TGTGCCAGCAGGACCACAGGGGGCGTCACAGATACGCAGTATTTT.

Many counts were recorded for this clonotype. CDR3 nucleotide sequence: TGTGCCAGCAGTTTAGCGACTAGCGTCCGAGAGACCCAGTACTTC. The encoded protein is CASSLATSVRETQYF. This chain connects TRBV28 to TRBJ2-5; the match to TRBD2 covers 8 bases. The CDR3 has 15 amino acids. The germline V gene has CDR1 MDHEN and CDR2 SYDVKM. J was trimmed by 4 bases and V by 2 bases; bases with no gene match: 6.

In its sample, this clonotype was seen many times. This sequence joins TRBV6-5 and TRBJ2-1, with D possibly called TRBD1 or TRBD2 (5 bases each). CDR3 length: 14 amino acids. V lost 4 bases and J lost 9, with 16 bases in between. The germline V gene encodes CDR1 MNHEY and CDR2 SVGAGI. The CDR3 here is CASSWMRGASEQFF. DNA of the CDR3: TGTGCCAGCAGTTGGATGAGGGGAGCCTCTGAGCAGTTCTTC.

This clonotype was seen ten or more times. The chain links TRBV7-2 to TRBJ2-3, with 8 bases lining up with TRBD1. CDR1 and CDR2 from the germline V gene are SGHTA and FQGNSA. V shed 2 bases and J 1 base; nucleotides not matched to a gene: 5. This CDR3 is built from 16 residues. The CDR3 nucleotides read TGTGCCAGCAGCTTACAGGGGGCGAGGGGCACAGATACGCAGTATTTT. Its protein product is CASSLQGARGTDTQYF.

The V gene is TRBV12-3 or TRBV12-4, the J gene TRBJ2-4, with no clear D. V shed 6 bases and J shed 7 bases, with 13 bases lying between them. The CDR3 extends over 13 amino acids. CDR3 in DNA: TGTGCCAGCAGACCGGACGGCTGGAACATTCAGTACTTC. The encoded protein is CASRPDGWNIQYF.

This clonotype occurred a few times. The J gene is TRBJ2-3, the V gene TRBV20-1, with 10 nucleotides matching TRBD2. V shed 1 base and J 5 bases; nucleotides not matched to a gene: 3. Germline values: CDR1 DFQATT, CDR2 SNEGSKA (reference sequence). The CDR3 has 14 amino acids. CDR3: CSARASGSGDTQYF. The CDR3 nucleotides read TGCAGTGCTAGAGCTAGCGGGAGTGGAGATACGCAGTATTTT.

There are many counts of this clonotype. The V and J genes are TRBV7-9 and TRBJ1-2; D perhaps matches TRBD1 (5 bases). The CDR3 loop spans 12 amino acids. Between the trimmed V and J ends, which lost 2 bases and 6 bases, there was a span of 7 bases. Per germline, CDR1 SEHNR and CDR2 FQNEAQ (reference sequence). CDR3 DNA: TGTGCCAGCAGCTTAATCAGGGATGGCTACACCTTC. Its protein product is CASSLIRDGYTF.

This clonotype was counted only a few times. The chain has TRBV20-1 and TRBJ2-1, with 7 nucleotides matching TRBD1. V trimming: 4 bases; J trimming: 12 bases; junction bases outside the gene matches: 18. Germline V gene sequence: CDR1 DFQATT, CDR2 SNEGSKA (reference sequence). The CDR3 sequence is 15 residues long. The CDR3 DNA reads TGCAGTGCTAAGACAGGGCCCGCCTGGCATGCGGGGCAGTTCTTC. Its translation: CSAKTGPAWHAGQFF.

This clonotype was observed at least ten times. The CDR3 DNA sequence: TGTGCCAGCAGTTACGGGACTAGCGACACCGGGGAGCTGTTTTTT. It encodes CASSYGTSDTGELFF. This rearrangement joins TRBV6-5 to TRBJ2-2; 10 bases are a match to TRBD2. This CDR3 has 15 residues. Losses at the gene ends were 2 bases for V and 3 bases for J; bases not matched to a gene: 0. Germline-derived CDR1 and CDR2 are MNHEY and SVGAGI.

This chain connects TRBV20-1 to TRBJ1-6; 8 nucleotides agree with TRBD1. This CDR3 region has 14 residues. The V and J ends lost 6 bases and 7 bases, in that order; junction bases with no gene match: 8. Germline V gene lookup returns CDR1 DFQATT and CDR2 SNEGSKA (reference sequence). The CDR3 loop is CSAHRRQGNSPLHF. The CDR3 bases are TGCAGTGCCCACAGGCGACAGGGGAATTCACCCCTCCACTTT.

V and J are TRBV20-1 and TRBJ2-1, with a tentative D call TRBD1 (6 bases). CDR1 DFQATT and CDR2 SNEGSKA come from the germline V gene (reference sequence). The CDR3 loop spans 15 amino acids. Trimming pared 0 bases from V and 7 bases from J, leaving 16 bases between. CDR3 loop: CSARDSAGAGNEQFF. As DNA, the CDR3 is TGCAGTGCTAGAGATTCGGCAGGGGCCGGGAATGAGCAGTTCTTC.

There are a few counts of this clonotype. The chain recombines TRBV9 with TRBJ2-1; D perhaps matches TRBD2 (6 bases). CDR3 length: 15 amino acids. CDR1 SGDLS and CDR2 YYNGEE come from the germline V gene. Deletions cut 0 bases from V and 2 bases from J, with 9 bases between. The CDR3 reads CASSVDRGTYNEQFF. The CDR3 nucleotides read TGTGCCAGCAGCGTAGATCGGGGGACCTACAATGAGCAGTTCTTC.

The table lists this clonotype with a few counts. The CDR3: CASSFAISGANVLTF. In DNA form, the CDR3 reads TGTGCCAGCAGCTTCGCCATCTCTGGGGCCAACGTCCTGACTTTC. The chain combines TRBV11-2 with TRBJ2-6; no reliable D call. Per the germline V gene, CDR1 is SGHAT and CDR2 is FQNNGV. CDR3 length equals 15 residues. V dropped 3 bases and J dropped 0 bases, with 6 bases sitting between them.

The chain combines TRBV19 with TRBJ2-1; TRBD1 matches at 8 bases. CDR3 length: 14 residues. The trim removed 4 bases at V and 9 bases at J, leaving 8 bases unmatched. Germline-derived CDR1 and CDR2 are LNHDA and SQIVND (reference sequence). Written as DNA, the CDR3 is TGTGCCAGTAGTACCCGGACAGGGTTCGTTGAGCAGTTCTTC. It is translated as CASSTRTGFVEQFF.

This clonotype was detected once. The chain is built from TRBV28 and TRBJ2-1; 9 nucleotides agree with TRBD2. Germline values: CDR1 MDHEN, CDR2 SYDVKM. The trim removed 5 bases at V and 3 bases at J, leaving 8 bases unmatched. The CDR3 consists of 16 residues. CDR3 DNA: TGTGCCAGCAGTAGTCTAGCGGGACGGAGCTACAATGAGCAGTTCTTC. Residues: CASSSLAGRSYNEQFF. Together with reference TRBV28 and TRBJ2-1, the CDR3 gives the full variable domain: DVKVTQSSRYLVKRTGEKVFLECVQDMDHENMFWYRQDPGLGLRLIYFSYDVKMKEKGDIPEGYSVSREKKERFSLILESASTNQTSMYLCASSSLAGRSYNEQFFGPGTRLTVL.

This clonotype appeared many times. This rearrangement joins TRBV7-8 to TRBJ2-5, with 7 bases matching TRBD1. V lost 5 bases and J lost 5; bases outside the gene matches: 20. The CDR3 consists of 18 residues. Germline values: CDR1 SGHVS, CDR2 FQNEAQ. The CDR3 loop is CASSVPGQSNAWGETQYF. The CDR3 coding sequence is TGTGCCAGCAGCGTTCCGGGACAGAGTAACGCGTGGGGCGAGACCCAGTACTTC.

In this sample, this clonotype turned up a few times. The J gene is TRBJ2-1, the V gene TRBV6-1, with 10 bases matching TRBD2. The germline gives CDR1 MNHNS, CDR2 SASEGT. This CDR3 region has 14 residues. After removal of 6 bases from V and 5 bases from J, the junction contained 4 bases not matched to a gene. CDR3 sequence reads: CASRGLAVNNEQFF. The CDR3, as DNA: TGTGCCAGCAGAGGACTAGCGGTAAACAATGAGCAGTTCTTC.

Ten or more counts support this clonotype. The chain employs TRBV7-2 and TRBJ2-7, with D perhaps matching TRBD2 (6 bases). Germline V gene lookup returns CDR1 SGHTA and CDR2 FQGNSA. This CDR3 comprises 15 residues. With 2 bases removed from V and 6 bases from J, the gap between germline ends came to 17 bases. CDR3 amino acids: CASSLTPGLSAEQYF. The CDR3 nucleotides read TGTGCCAGCAGCTTAACGCCAGGACTATCCGCCGAGCAGTACTTC.

This clonotype was counted a few times. The chain carries TRBV5-1 and TRBJ2-5; the match to TRBD2 covers 9 bases. Trimming at V came to 5 bases and at J to 5 bases, leaving 4 bases not matched to a gene. Germline CDR1 SGHRS, CDR2 YFSETQ. The CDR3 extends over 13 amino acids. For the CDR3, the DNA is TGCGCCAGCAGGGTAGCGGGAGTCGAGACCCAGTACTTC. It yields the protein CASRVAGVETQYF. The full variable domain, with the rest looked up from reference TRBV5-1 and TRBJ2-5, is KAGVTQTPRYLIKTRGQQVTLSCSPISGHRSVSWYQQTPGQGLQFLFEYFSETQRNKGNFPGRFSGRQFSNSRSEMNVSTLELGDSALYLCASRVAGVETQYFGPGTRLLVL.

Many counts were recorded for this clonotype. This sequence joins TRBV7-3 and TRBJ2-1; D unclear. The CDR3 is 14 residues long. V was clipped by 1 base and J by 4 bases, with 8 bases between them. The germline gives CDR1 SGHTA, CDR2 FQGTGA. The CDR3 DNA follows: TGTGCCAGCAGCTTAAACGGTCCATACAATGAGCAGTTCTTC. Translation gives CASSLNGPYNEQFF. The complete variable domain, with remaining parts taken from reference TRBV7-3 and TRBJ2-1, reads GAGVSQTPSNKVTEKGKYVELRCDPISGHTALYWYRQSLGQGPEFLIYFQGTGAADDSGLPNDRFFAVRPEGSVSTLKIQRTERGDSAVYLCASSLNGPYNEQFFGPGTRLTVL.

This clonotype has at least ten counts. The gene calls are TRBV7-2 and TRBJ2-1; the match to TRBD2 covers 12 bases. V gave up 1 base and J gave up 7 bases; unmatched junction bases: 11. The CDR3 has 18 residues. Looked up from germline, CDR1 is SGHTA and CDR2 is FQGNSA. The CDR3 nucleotides read TGTGCCAGCAGCTTAGATCCGGCGTGGCTAGCGGGGGGGAATGAGCAGTTCTTC. Protein product: CASSLDPAWLAGGNEQFF.

This clonotype appeared once. The CDR3 region has the DNA TGTGCCAGCAGCTCCCGGAACCCCACCGGGGAGCTGTTTTTT. Translated: CASSSRNPTGELFF. The genes are TRBV7-2 and TRBJ2-2, with unresolved D. The CDR3 totals 14 residues. The V end was cut by 4 bases, the J end by 4 bases, with 10 bases between. Germline V gene sequence: CDR1 SGHTA, CDR2 FQGNSA. The full variable domain, completed using reference TRBV7-2 and TRBJ2-2, is GAGVSQSPSNKVTEKGKDVELRCDPISGHTALYWYRQSLGQGLEFLIYFQGNSAPDKSGLPSDRFSAERTGGSVSTLTIQRTQQEDSAVYLCASSSRNPTGELFFGEGSRLTVL.

This chain uses TRBV20-1 with TRBJ2-5; D is ambiguous. Germline V gene sequence: CDR1 DFQATT, CDR2 SNEGSKA (reference sequence). V lost 1 base to trimming and J lost 2 bases, with 8 bases between them. This CDR3 contains 13 residues. CDR3 sequence: CSARGLGQETQYF. The CDR3, as DNA: TGCAGTGCTAGAGGACTCGGACAAGAGACCCAGTACTTC.

This clonotype was observed a handful of times. The rearrangement joins TRBV29-1 to TRBJ2-1; tentatively, D is TRBD2 (5 bases). Germline loops: CDR1 SQVTM, CDR2 ANQGSEA. V dropped 5 bases and J dropped 1 base, with 12 bases sitting between them. This CDR3 is 14 amino acids long. The CDR3 region is CSVPSGPSYNEQFF. Written as DNA, the CDR3 is TGCAGCGTTCCGAGCGGACCTTCCTACAATGAGCAGTTCTTC.

This clonotype was seen many times. This chain links TRBV7-2 with TRBJ2-2, with 9 positions matching TRBD1. Germline CDR1 reads SGHTA; CDR2 reads FQGNSA. V was pared by 5 bases and J by 4 bases, with 5 bases of the junction left unmatched. The CDR3 has 15 residues. The CDR3 DNA sequence: TGTGCCAGCAGCCCGATGACAGGGGGCACCGGGGAGCTGTTTTTT. Translating it yields CASSPMTGGTGELFF.

The chain is built from TRBV12-3 or TRBV12-4 and TRBJ2-3; 10 bases agree with TRBD2. J was trimmed by 4 bases and V by 7 bases; bases with no gene match: 8. The CDR3 runs to 15 residues. CDR3 coding DNA: TGTGCCAGCATCCTAGGACTAGCGGAATCAGATACGCAGTATTTT. Its protein product is CASILGLAESDTQYF.

The chain combines TRBV27 with TRBJ2-1; 11 nucleotides agree with TRBD2. Germline V gives CDR1 MNHEY, CDR2 SMNVEV (reference sequence). The CDR3 spans 16 residues. V lost 1 base to trimming and J lost 6 bases; unmatched junction nucleotides: 5. CDR3 loop: CASSLLAGGQGNEQFF. The CDR3 bases are TGTGCCAGCAGTTTATTAGCGGGAGGGCAAGGCAATGAGCAGTTCTTC.

This clonotype came up a few times. The chain recombines TRBV6-1 with TRBJ1-6, with 7 bases aligning to TRBD1. The germline V gene encodes CDR1 MNHNS and CDR2 SASEGT. The CDR3 consists of 13 residues. The junction had 4 bases not matched to a gene; V was cut back by 11 bases and J by 3 bases. CDR3 sequence (DNA): TGTGCCGTGAGACAGGGCTATAATTCACCCCTCCACTTT. As protein: CAVRQGYNSPLHF.

This clonotype was observed at least ten times. The rearrangement uses TRBV7-2 and TRBJ2-3; 7 nucleotides align to TRBD1. The germline V gene encodes CDR1 SGHTA and CDR2 FQGNSA. J was trimmed by 2 bases and V by 5 bases; bases with no gene match: 13. This CDR3 region has 17 residues. The CDR3 protein is CASSNPGQRTFTDTQYF. The CDR3 nucleotides are TGTGCCAGCAGCAATCCGGGACAGAGAACGTTCACAGATACGCAGTATTTT.

The CDR3 sequence is CASSSVGSPLHF. In DNA, the CDR3 is TGTGCCAGCAGCTCAGTAGGTTCACCCCTCCACTTT. The chain employs TRBV6-6 and TRBJ1-6; D unclear. Germline assignment: CDR1 MNHNY and CDR2 SVGAGI (reference sequence). V lost 6 bases to trimming and J lost 9 bases, with 9 bases between them. The CDR3 contains 12 residues.

In this sample, this clonotype turned up a few times. The J gene is TRBJ2-2, the V gene TRBV6-7; D is perhaps TRBD1 (5 bases). TRBV6-7 is an open reading frame whose function is uncertain. Trimming pared 4 bases from V and 9 bases from J, leaving 15 bases between. The CDR3 is made up of 14 amino acids. In DNA, the CDR3 is TGTGCCAGCAGTTCCCGTGGGGCCTGCCGGGAGCTGTTTTTT. Amino acid sequence: CASSSRGACRELFF.

This clonotype was detected only a few times. The chain carries TRBV4-1 and TRBJ2-3, with 11 bases identical to TRBD2. The CDR3 has 15 amino acids. Per germline, CDR1 MGHRA and CDR2 YSYEKL. V gave up 4 bases and J gave up 8 bases; unmatched junction bases: 8. DNA of the CDR3: TGCGCCAGCAGCCGCCTAGCGGGGGGCAGGGGTACGCAGTATTTT. Its translation: CASSRLAGGRGTQYF.